This TCR beta chain came from a study of T cell responses to AZD1222 COVID-19 vaccine. The CDR3 is 13 residues long. Unmatched junction bases numbered 9, after V lost 3 bases and J lost 13 bases. Germline values: CDR1 SGHAT, CDR2 FQDESV (reference sequence). Repertoires were generated with immunoSEQ multiplex PCR, while TCRdb's copy carries only in-frame clones and drops some. The repertoire includes over 100,000 clones, 87% of them detected once, and 4.5% to 5.5% sits in the top ten. As for this clone: The antigen remains undetermined.

Broader study findings: The sample set comprised mostly white British donors with more females, and clonal diversity was possibly underestimated. Baseline serostatus was positive in only 5 to 7 AZD1222 recipients.

The clonotype was recovered from an adult in good health. This chain uses TRBV11-1 with TRBJ2-1, with TRBD2 identical over 7 bases. The material was peripheral blood, obtained on day 0 of AZD1222 vaccination. DNA of the CDR3: TGTGCCAGCAGCTTCGTGGATGCGGGAGCCCAGTTCTTC. Protein product: CASSFVDAGAQFF.